This passage covers 14 T cell receptor beta chains from one sample sequenced in a study of neoadjuvant nivolumab and ipilimumab in lung cancer. The assay was immunoSEQ multiplex PCR, and TCRdb's table has in-frame clones only and misses some. The sample lists tens of thousands of clones; just over 90% were seen once. The source was peripheral blood, collected after neoadjuvant nivolumab, alone or with ipilimumab, at or shortly before surgery. These receptors were collected from an adult with non-small cell lung cancer.

On this clone itself: The sample has other DNA sequences that encode this CDR3 too. The chain carries TRBV2 and TRBJ1-5, with D perhaps TRBD1 (6 bases). This CDR3 region has 14 residues. V lost 4 bases, J lost 7 bases, and 14 bases lay in between. CDR1 SNHLY and CDR2 FYNNEI come from the germline V gene. The CDR3 here is CASSAGEGGQPQHF. The CDR3 DNA is TGTGCCAGCAGTGCAGGGGAAGGGGGACAGCCCCAGCATTTT.

The gene calls are TRBV18 and TRBJ1-2, with D tentatively TRBD1 (6 bases). The germline V gene encodes CDR1 KGHSH and CDR2 LQKENI. The CDR3 is made up of 16 amino acids. V was clipped by 2 bases and J by 6 bases, with 19 bases between them. The CDR3: CASSPYSQGEINGYTF. As DNA, the CDR3 is TGTGCCAGCTCACCATACTCACAGGGCGAAATTAATGGCTACACCTTC.

V gene TRBV7-6 combines with J gene TRBJ1-1, with D perhaps TRBD1 (6 bases). The CDR3 has 13 amino acids. Germline V CDR1 and CDR2: SGHVS, FNYEAQ. With 5 bases removed from V and 3 bases from J, the gap between germline ends came to 10 bases. CDR3 DNA: TGTGCCAGCAGCCTACAGGGCGACACTGAAGCTTTCTTT. It encodes CASSLQGDTEAFF.

V and J are TRBV6-5 and TRBJ1-4; D is possibly TRBD1 (5 bases). CDR3 length equals 14 residues. Germline V lookup: CDR1 MNHEY, CDR2 SVGAGI. The V end lost 2 bases, the J end lost 10 bases, and 14 bases lay between the germline ends. CDR3 protein: CASSYDRGGGKLFF. The CDR3 DNA follows: TGTGCCAGCAGTTACGATAGGGGAGGCGGAAAACTGTTTTTT.

The chain carries TRBV29-1 and TRBJ2-3; D might be TRBD2 (5 bases). The CDR3 runs 14 residues. CDR1 SQVTM and CDR2 ANQGSEA come from the germline V gene. Trimming left V 0 bases short and J 0 bases short, with 7 bases between. The CDR3 coding sequence is TGCAGCGTTGAAGAATGGACTAGCACAGATACGCAGTATTTT. Translation: CSVEEWTSTDTQYF.

This sequence joins TRBV6-1 and TRBJ1-2; 7 positions agree with TRBD1. V shed 5 bases and J 0 bases; nucleotides not matched to a gene: 6. CDR3 length: 15 amino acids. The germline CDR1 and CDR2 sequences are MNHNS and SASEGT. The CDR3 is CASSWGDSTNYGYTF. The CDR3 region has the DNA TGTGCCAGCAGTTGGGGGGACAGTACTAACTATGGCTACACCTTC.

Here the CDR3 reads CASSFGTSGRNEQFF. The CDR3 nucleotides read TGCGCCAGCAGTTTCGGGACTAGCGGGAGGAATGAGCAGTTCTTC. This sequence joins TRBV5-1 and TRBJ2-1, with 15 nucleotides matching TRBD2. V dropped 5 bases and J dropped 7; count of bases not matched to a gene: 4. CDR1 and CDR2 (germline): SGHRS, YFSETQ. CDR3 length: 15 amino acids.

V is TRBV9 and J is TRBJ1-5; TRBD1 is a possible D gene (6 bases). Trimming stripped 3 bases from V and 3 bases from J, with 13 bases between. The CDR3 length is 15 residues. Germline values: CDR1 SGDLS, CDR2 YYNGEE. Here the CDR3 DNA reads TGTGCCAGCAGCGGGCTAGGACAGATCAATCAGCCCCAGCATTTT. Its protein is CASSGLGQINQPQHF.

The gene calls are TRBV5-6 and TRBJ1-1; D is possibly TRBD1 (5 bases). The CDR3 contains 14 residues. CDR1 SGHDT and CDR2 YYEEEE come from the germline V gene. Deletions cut 4 bases from V and 8 bases from J, with 18 bases between. CDR3 in DNA: TGTGCCAGCAGCAAAGATTTGACAGTTCAAGAAGCTTTCTTT. Translation gives CASSKDLTVQEAFF.

This clone was seen just once. This sample includes further DNA sequences coding for the same CDR3. The chain is built from TRBV6-5 and TRBJ1-1; D remains unclear. Germline CDR1 and CDR2: MNHEY and SVGAGI. Trimming took off 0 bases at V and 1 base at J, with 6 bases between the two ends. This CDR3 is built from 14 residues. CDR3 coding DNA: TGTGCCAGCAGTTACTCGAGAAGGAACACTGAAGCTTTCTTT. Translated: CASSYSRRNTEAFF.

This chain joins TRBV9 and TRBJ2-2, with D hard to call. This CDR3 region has 16 residues. Trimming removed 0 bases from V and 6 bases from J, with 15 bases in between. Per germline, CDR1 SGDLS and CDR2 YYNGEE. This CDR3 is CASSVDGPLVSGELFF. In nucleotides, the CDR3 is TGTGCCAGCAGCGTAGACGGACCCCTGGTTTCCGGGGAGCTGTTTTTT.

This chain links TRBV15 with TRBJ2-2; possibly TRBD1 for D (6 bases). The germline gives CDR1 LNHNV, CDR2 YYDKDF (reference sequence). CDR3 size: 15 residues. V was clipped by 6 bases and J by 3 bases, with 14 bases between them. CDR3 nucleotide sequence: TGTGCCACCAGGAAACAAGACAGGCACACCGGGGAGCTGTTTTTT. Its protein is CATRKQDRHTGELFF. The whole variable domain, filled in from reference TRBV15 and TRBJ2-2, reads DAMVIQNPRYQVTQFGKPVTLSCSQTLNHNVMYWYQQKSSQAPKLLFHYYDKDFNNEADTPDNFQSRRPNTSFCFLDIRSPGLGDTAMYLCATRKQDRHTGELFFGEGSRLTVL.

V is TRBV7-2 and J is TRBJ2-6, with D perhaps TRBD2 (6 bases). The CDR3 consists of 15 residues. The germline V gene encodes CDR1 SGHTA and CDR2 FQGNSA. The V gene lost 5 bases and the J gene lost 0 bases, with 8 bases spanning the gap. CDR3 sequence reads: CASSAGNSGANVLTF. The CDR3 DNA reads as TGTGCCAGCAGCGCGGGGAACTCTGGGGCCAACGTCCTGACTTTC.

This rearrangement joins TRBV7-9 to TRBJ2-3; 7 bases map to TRBD2. Germline CDR1 and CDR2: SEHNR and FQNEAQ (reference sequence). V lost 5 bases, J lost 4 bases, and 12 bases stayed unmatched. The CDR3 has 16 amino acids. The CDR3 nucleotides read TGTGCCAGCAGCCCAGACTTTGCGGGGGTGGCAGATACGCAGTATTTT. Its protein product is CASSPDFAGVADTQYF.